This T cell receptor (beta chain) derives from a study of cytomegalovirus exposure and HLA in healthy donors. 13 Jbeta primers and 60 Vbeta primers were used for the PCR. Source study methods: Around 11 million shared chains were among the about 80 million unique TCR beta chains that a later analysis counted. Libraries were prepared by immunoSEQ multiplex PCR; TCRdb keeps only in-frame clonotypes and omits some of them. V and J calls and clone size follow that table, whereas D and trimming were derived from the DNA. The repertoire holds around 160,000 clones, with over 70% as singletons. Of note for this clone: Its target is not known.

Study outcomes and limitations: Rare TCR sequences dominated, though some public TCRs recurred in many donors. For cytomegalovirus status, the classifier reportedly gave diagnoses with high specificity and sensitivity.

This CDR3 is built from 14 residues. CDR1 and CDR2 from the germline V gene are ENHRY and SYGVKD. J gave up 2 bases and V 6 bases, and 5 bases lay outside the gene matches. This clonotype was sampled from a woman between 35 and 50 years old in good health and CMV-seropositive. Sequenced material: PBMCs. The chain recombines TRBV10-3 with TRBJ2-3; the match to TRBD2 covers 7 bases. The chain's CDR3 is CAISWGGNTDTQYF. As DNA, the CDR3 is TGTGCCATCAGCTGGGGGGGGAACACAGATACGCAGTATTTT.